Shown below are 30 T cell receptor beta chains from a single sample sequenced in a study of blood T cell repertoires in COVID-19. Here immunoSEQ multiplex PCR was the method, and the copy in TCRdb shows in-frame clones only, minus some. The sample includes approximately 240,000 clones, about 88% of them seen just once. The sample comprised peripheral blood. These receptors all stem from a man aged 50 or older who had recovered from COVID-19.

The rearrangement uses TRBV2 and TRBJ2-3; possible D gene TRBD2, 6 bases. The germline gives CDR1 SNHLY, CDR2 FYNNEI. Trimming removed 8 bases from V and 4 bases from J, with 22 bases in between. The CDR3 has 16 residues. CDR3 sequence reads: CASHGRAGWMPDTQYF. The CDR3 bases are TGTGCCAGCCATGGAAGAGCGGGTTGGATGCCAGATACGCAGTATTTT.

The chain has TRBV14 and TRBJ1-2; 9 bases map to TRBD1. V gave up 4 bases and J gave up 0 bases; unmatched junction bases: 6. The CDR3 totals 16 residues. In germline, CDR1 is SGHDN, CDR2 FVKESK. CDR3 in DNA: TGTGCCAGCAGCCTTGCCGGGACAGGGACTAACTATGGCTACACCTTC. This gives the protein CASSLAGTGTNYGYTF.

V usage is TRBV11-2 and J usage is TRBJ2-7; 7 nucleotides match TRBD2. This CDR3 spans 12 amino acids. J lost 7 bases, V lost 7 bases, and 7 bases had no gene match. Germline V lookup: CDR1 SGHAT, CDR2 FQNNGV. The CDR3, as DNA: TGTGCCAGCACCCCGACTAGCTGGGAGCAGTACTTC. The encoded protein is CASTPTSWEQYF. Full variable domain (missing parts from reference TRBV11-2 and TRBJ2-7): EAGVAQSPRYKIIEKRQSVAFWCNPISGHATLYWYQQILGQGPKLLIQFQNNGVVDDSQLPKDRFSAERLKGVDSTLKIQPAKLEDSAVYLCASTPTSWEQYFGPGTRLTVT.

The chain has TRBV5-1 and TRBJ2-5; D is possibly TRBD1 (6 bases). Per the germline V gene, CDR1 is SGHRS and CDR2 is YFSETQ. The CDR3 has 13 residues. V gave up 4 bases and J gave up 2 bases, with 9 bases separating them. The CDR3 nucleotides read TGCGCCAGCAGCCCGAGGGGGCAAGAGACCCAGTACTTC. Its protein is CASSPRGQETQYF.

The DNA of the CDR3 is TGTGCCAGCTCACCTCGGACAGGGGGCGCCGCCGGGGAGCTGTTTTTT. The encoded protein is CASSPRTGGAAGELFF. The chain joins TRBV18 to TRBJ2-2, with 11 bases aligning to TRBD1. V lost 3 bases, J lost 6 bases, and 6 bases stayed unmatched. Looked up from germline, CDR1 is KGHSH and CDR2 is LQKENI. CDR3 length: 16 amino acids.

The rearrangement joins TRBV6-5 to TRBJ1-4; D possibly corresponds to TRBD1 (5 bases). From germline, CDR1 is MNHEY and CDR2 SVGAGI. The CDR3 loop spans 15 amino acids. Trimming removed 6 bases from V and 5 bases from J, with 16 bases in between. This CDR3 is CASRTWGQNNEKLFF. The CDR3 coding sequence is TGTGCCAGCAGGACTTGGGGCCAGAACAATGAAAAACTGTTTTTT.

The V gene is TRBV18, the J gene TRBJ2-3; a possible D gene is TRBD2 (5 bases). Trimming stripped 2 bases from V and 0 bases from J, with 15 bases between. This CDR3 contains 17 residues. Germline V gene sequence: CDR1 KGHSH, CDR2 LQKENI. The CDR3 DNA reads TGTGCCAGCTCACCAGTAACGGGAACCCTTAGCACAGATACGCAGTATTTT. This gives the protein CASSPVTGTLSTDTQYF.

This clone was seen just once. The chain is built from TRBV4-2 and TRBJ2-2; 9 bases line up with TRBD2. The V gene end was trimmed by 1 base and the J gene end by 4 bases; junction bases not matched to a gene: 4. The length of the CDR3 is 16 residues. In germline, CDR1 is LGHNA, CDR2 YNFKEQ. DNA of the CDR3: TGTGCCAGCAGCCAAGTAGCGGGAGTGGGCACCGGGGAGCTGTTTTTT. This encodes CASSQVAGVGTGELFF.

The CDR3, as DNA: TGCAGCTCTGGCGGGGGAGTCACAGATACGCAGTATTTT. Protein sequence: CSSGGGVTDTQYF. The chain employs TRBV29-1 and TRBJ2-3; 7 bases are shared with TRBD2. In germline, CDR1 is SQVTM, CDR2 ANQGSEA. V lost 8 bases and J lost 2; bases outside the gene matches: 7. The CDR3 has 13 amino acids.

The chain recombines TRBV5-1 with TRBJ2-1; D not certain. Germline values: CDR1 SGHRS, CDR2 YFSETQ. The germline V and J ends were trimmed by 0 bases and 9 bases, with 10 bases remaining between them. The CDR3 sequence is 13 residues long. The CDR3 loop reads CASSLDFNGEQFF. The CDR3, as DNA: TGCGCCAGCAGCTTGGACTTCAACGGTGAGCAGTTCTTC.

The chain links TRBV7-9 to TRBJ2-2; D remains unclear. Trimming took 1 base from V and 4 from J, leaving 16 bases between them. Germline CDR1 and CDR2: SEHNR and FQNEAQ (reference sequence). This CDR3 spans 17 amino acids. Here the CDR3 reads CASSLEEISQLTGELFF. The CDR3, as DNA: TGTGCCAGCAGCTTAGAAGAAATCTCACAGCTCACCGGGGAGCTGTTTTTT.

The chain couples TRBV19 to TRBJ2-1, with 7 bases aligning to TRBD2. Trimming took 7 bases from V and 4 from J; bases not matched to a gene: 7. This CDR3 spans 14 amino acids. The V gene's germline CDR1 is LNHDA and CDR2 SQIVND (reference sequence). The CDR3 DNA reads TGTGCCAGTAAGGCGGGACTACCTTACAATGAGCAGTTCTTC. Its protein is CASKAGLPYNEQFF.

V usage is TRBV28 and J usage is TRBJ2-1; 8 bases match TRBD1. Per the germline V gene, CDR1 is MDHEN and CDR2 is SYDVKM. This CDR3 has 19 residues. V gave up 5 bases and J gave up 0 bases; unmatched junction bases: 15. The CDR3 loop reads CASSGRAGGFGGSYNEQFF. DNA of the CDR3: TGTGCCAGCAGTGGTCGGGCAGGGGGCTTCGGCGGCTCCTACAATGAGCAGTTCTTC.

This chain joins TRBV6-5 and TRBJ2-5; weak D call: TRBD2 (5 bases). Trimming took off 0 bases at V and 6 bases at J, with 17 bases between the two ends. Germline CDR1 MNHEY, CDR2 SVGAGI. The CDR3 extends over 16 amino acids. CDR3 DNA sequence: TGTGCCAGCAGTTACTCTCGTACGGGGATCGGAAAGACCCAGTACTTC. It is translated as CASSYSRTGIGKTQYF.

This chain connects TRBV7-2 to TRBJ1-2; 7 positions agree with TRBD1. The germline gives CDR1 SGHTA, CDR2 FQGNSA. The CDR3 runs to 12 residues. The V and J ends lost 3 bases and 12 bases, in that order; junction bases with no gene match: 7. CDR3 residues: CASSFQTGDNTF. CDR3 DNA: TGTGCCAGCAGCTTCCAAACAGGGGATAACACCTTC.

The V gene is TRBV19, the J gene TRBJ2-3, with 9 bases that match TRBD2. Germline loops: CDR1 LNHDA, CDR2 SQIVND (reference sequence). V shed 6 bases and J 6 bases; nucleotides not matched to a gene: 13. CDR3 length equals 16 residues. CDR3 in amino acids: CASSGTSTTRRDTQYF. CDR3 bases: TGTGCCAGTAGCGGGACTAGCACCACCCGAAGGGATACGCAGTATTTT.

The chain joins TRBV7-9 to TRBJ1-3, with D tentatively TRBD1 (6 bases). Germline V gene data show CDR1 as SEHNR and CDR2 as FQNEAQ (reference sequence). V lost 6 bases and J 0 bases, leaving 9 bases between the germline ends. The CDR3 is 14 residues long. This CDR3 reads CASREQGSGNTIYF. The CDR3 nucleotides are TGTGCCAGCAGAGAACAGGGCTCTGGAAACACCATATATTTT.

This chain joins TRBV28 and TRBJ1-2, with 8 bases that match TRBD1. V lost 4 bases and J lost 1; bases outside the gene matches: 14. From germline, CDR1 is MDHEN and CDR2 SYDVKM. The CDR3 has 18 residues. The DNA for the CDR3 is TGTGCCAGCAGTTCCCCATACCCCGCGACAGGGGATAACTATGGCTACACCTTC. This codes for CASSSPYPATGDNYGYTF.

CDR3 DNA: TGTGCCAGCAGGAAGGACAGGGGCTCCTACAATGAGCAGTTCTTC. Its translation: CASRKDRGSYNEQFF. The chain carries TRBV7-8 and TRBJ2-1; 9 bases line up with TRBD1. CDR1 is SGHVS, CDR2 FQNEAQ, per germline. V was clipped by 6 bases and J by 0 bases; unmatched bases: 3. The CDR3 loop spans 15 amino acids.

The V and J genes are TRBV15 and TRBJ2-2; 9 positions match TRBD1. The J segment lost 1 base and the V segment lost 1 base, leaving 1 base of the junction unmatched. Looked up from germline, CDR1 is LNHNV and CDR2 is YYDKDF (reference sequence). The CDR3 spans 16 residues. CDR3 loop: CATSRAGQGNTGELFF. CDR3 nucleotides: TGTGCCACCAGCAGAGCGGGACAGGGGAACACCGGGGAGCTGTTTTTT.

The CDR3: CAISEPQGGTYEQYF. The DNA for the CDR3 is TGTGCCATCAGTGAGCCCCAGGGTGGGACCTACGAGCAGTACTTC. The chain has TRBV10-3 and TRBJ2-7; D may be TRBD1 (5 bases). This CDR3 is 15 amino acids long. V was shortened by 2 bases and J by 2 bases, with 13 bases between the two germline ends. Germline V gene sequence: CDR1 ENHRY, CDR2 SYGVKD.

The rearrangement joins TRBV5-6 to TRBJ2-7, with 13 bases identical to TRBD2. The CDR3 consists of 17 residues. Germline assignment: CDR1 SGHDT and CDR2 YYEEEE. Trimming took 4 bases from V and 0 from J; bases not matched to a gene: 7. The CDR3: CASSPGLAGVGSYEQYF. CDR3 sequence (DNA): TGTGCCAGCAGCCCCGGACTAGCGGGAGTCGGCTCCTACGAGCAGTACTTC.

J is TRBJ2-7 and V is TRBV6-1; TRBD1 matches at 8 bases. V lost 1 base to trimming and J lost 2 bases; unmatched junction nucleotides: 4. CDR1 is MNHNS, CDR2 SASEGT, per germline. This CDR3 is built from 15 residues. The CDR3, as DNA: TGTGCCAGCAGTGAAGTATACAGGGGGGCCTACGAGCAGTACTTC. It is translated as CASSEVYRGAYEQYF.

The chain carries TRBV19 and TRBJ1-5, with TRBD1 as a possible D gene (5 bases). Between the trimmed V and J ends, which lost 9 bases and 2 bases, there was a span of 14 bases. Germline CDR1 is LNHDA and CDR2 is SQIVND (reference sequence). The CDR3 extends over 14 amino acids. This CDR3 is CASRVEGGNQPQHF. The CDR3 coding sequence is TGTGCCAGCCGAGTCGAAGGGGGCAATCAGCCCCAGCATTTT. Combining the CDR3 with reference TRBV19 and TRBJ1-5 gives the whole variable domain DGGITQSPKYLFRKEGQNVTLSCEQNLNHDAMYWYRQDPGQGLRLIYYSQIVNDFQKGDIAEGYSVSREKKESFPLTVTSAQKNPTAFYLCASRVEGGNQPQHFGDGTRLSIL.

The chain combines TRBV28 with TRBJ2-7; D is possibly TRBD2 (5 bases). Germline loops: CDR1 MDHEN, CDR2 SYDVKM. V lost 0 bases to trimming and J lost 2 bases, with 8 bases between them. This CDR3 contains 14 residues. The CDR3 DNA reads TGTGCCAGCAGTTTATGGCGAGGGACCTACGAGCAGTACTTC. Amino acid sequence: CASSLWRGTYEQYF.

The CDR3, as DNA: TGTGCCAGCAGCTTGTGGGGGGGCGACTATGGCTACACCTTC. It specifies CASSLWGGDYGYTF. The chain has TRBV5-4 and TRBJ1-2, with D maybe TRBD1 (6 bases). There are 14 residues in the CDR3. V dropped 1 base and J dropped 3 bases, with 10 bases sitting between them. Germline CDR1 reads SGHNT; CDR2 reads YYREEE (reference sequence). Supplemented by reference TRBV5-4 and TRBJ1-2, the full variable domain reads ETGVTQSPTHLIKTRGQQVTLRCSSQSGHNTVSWYQQALGQGPQFIFQYYREEENGRGNFPPRFSGLQFPNYSSELNVNALELDDSALYLCASSLWGGDYGYTFGSGTRLTVV.

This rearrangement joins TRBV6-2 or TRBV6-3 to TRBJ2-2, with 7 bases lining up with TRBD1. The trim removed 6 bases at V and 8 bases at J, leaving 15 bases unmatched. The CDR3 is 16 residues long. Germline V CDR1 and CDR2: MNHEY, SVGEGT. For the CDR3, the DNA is TGTGCCAGCAGCCCTCCCACCGGGACAGCCAGGGGGGAGCTGTTTTTT. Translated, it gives CASSPPTGTARGELFF.

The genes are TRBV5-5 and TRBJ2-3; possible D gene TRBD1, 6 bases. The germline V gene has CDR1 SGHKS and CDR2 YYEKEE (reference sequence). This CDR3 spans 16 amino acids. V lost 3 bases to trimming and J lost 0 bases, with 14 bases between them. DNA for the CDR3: TGTGCCAGCAGCTCCAAGACAGGCCTTAGCACAGATACGCAGTATTTT. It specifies CASSSKTGLSTDTQYF.

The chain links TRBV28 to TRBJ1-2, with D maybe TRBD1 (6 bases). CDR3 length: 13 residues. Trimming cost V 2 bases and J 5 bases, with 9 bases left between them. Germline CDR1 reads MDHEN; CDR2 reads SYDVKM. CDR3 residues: CASSLSQGYGYTF. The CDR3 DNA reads TGTGCCAGCAGTTTAAGTCAGGGGTATGGCTACACCTTC.

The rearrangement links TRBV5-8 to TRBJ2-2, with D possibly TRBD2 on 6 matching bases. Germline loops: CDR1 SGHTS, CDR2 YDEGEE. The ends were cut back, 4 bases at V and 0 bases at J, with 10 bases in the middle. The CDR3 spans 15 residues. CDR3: CASSPSVANTGELFF. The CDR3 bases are TGTGCCAGCAGCCCTAGCGTCGCGAACACCGGGGAGCTGTTTTTT.